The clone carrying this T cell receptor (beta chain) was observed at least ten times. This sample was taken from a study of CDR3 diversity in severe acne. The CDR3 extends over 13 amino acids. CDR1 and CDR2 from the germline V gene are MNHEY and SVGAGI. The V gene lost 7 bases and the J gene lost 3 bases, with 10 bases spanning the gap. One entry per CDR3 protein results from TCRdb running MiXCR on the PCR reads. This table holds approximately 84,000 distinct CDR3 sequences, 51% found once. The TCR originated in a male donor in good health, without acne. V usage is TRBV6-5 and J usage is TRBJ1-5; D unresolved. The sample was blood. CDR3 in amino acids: CASTPGNNQPQHF. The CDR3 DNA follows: TGTGCCAGCACCCCCGGGAACAATCAGCCCCAGCATTTT.